This T cell receptor beta chain was profiled in a study of blood T cell repertoires in COVID-19. The wider study: Nucleic acid was either cDNA or gDNA, and it came from T cells, B-cell-depleted T cells, or PBMCs.

Per the authors' pipeline: Nucleated cell counts were estimated from reference gene primer amplification. Using immunoSEQ multiplex PCR, the repertoire was profiled, and TCRdb retains in-frame clones only, with some absent. That table furnishes V, J and clone size, whereas the DNA furnished D and trimming. Of tens of thousands of clones in the sample, 86% are singletons; the top ten hold around 9.9%. The ends lost 2 bases at V and 3 bases at J; junction bases unmatched: 4. CDR1 is SGDLS and CDR2 is YYNGEE in the germline V gene. The CDR3 is 14 amino acids. This clone appeared a single time. Sequencing was carried out using peripheral blood. The chain recombines TRBV9 with TRBJ2-7, with 8 bases aligning to TRBD1. This clonotype was sampled from a human donor in a cohort sampled during active COVID-19. The CDR3 bases are TGTGCCAGCAGCGTCGGGACAGGCCGCTACGAGCAGTACTTC. Translation: CASSVGTGRYEQYF. Full variable domain (missing parts from reference TRBV9 and TRBJ2-7): DSGVTQTPKHLITATGQRVTLRCSPRSGDLSVYWYQQSLDQGLQFLIQYYNGEERAKGNILERFSAQQFPDLHSELNLSSLELGDSALYFCASSVGTGRYEQYFGPGTRLTVT.